The 9 T cell receptor beta chains reported below all come from one sample, sequenced in a study of cytomegalovirus exposure and HLA in healthy donors. 60 Vbeta and 13 Jbeta primers were used in PCR. Sequencing used immunoSEQ multiplex PCR; TCRdb keeps in-frame clones, though not all of them. This sample has 65,000 or so clones, with roughly 80% found just once. Source material: PBMCs. The origin of the receptors is a woman aged 40 to 50 in good health and CMV-seropositive.

V is TRBV9 and J is TRBJ2-3; TRBD2 matches at 8 bases. CDR1 and CDR2 (germline): SGDLS, YYNGEE. The CDR3 consists of 15 residues. V trimming: 0 bases; J trimming: 2 bases; junction bases outside the gene matches: 2. DNA of the CDR3: TGTGCCAGCAGCGTAGTAGCGGGGACCACAGATACGCAGTATTTT. It specifies CASSVVAGTTDTQYF. Based on the CDR3 plus reference TRBV9 and TRBJ2-3, the full variable domain is DSGVTQTPKHLITATGQRVTLRCSPRSGDLSVYWYQQSLDQGLQFLIQYYNGEERAKGNILERFSAQQFPDLHSELNLSSLELGDSALYFCASSVVAGTTDTQYFGPGTRLTVL.

The chain links TRBV6-6 to TRBJ2-3; 11 bases are shared with TRBD2. Germline V gives CDR1 MNHNY, CDR2 SVGAGI (reference sequence). V was clipped by 4 bases and J by 0 bases; unmatched bases: 3. CDR3 size: 16 residues. The CDR3 coding sequence is TGTGCCAGCAGTTCGCTAGCGGGGGGAAGCACAGATACGCAGTATTTT. Translated: CASSSLAGGSTDTQYF.

V usage is TRBV11-2 and J usage is TRBJ1-1; 8 bases are a match to TRBD1. Germline-derived CDR1 and CDR2 are SGHAT and FQNNGV. The V and J ends lost 4 bases and 6 bases, in that order; junction bases with no gene match: 13. This CDR3 is built from 16 residues. CDR3 amino acids: CASSSLKGQGGPEAFF. The CDR3 DNA reads as TGTGCCAGCAGCTCGTTAAAAGGACAGGGAGGGCCTGAAGCTTTCTTT.

The chain is built from TRBV5-1 and TRBJ1-3; no clear D. Looked up from germline, CDR1 is SGHRS and CDR2 is YFSETQ. Trimming stripped 0 bases from V and 0 bases from J, with 13 bases between. The CDR3 runs 17 residues. The CDR3 coding sequence is TGCGCCAGCAGCTTGGATCCCGCGGTACACTCTGGAAACACCATATATTTT. It is translated as CASSLDPAVHSGNTIYF.

The rearrangement uses TRBV9 and TRBJ2-5; the D gene is possibly TRBD2 (5 bases). V was pared by 0 bases and J by 5 bases, with 11 bases between. The CDR3 covers 14 residues. CDR1 and CDR2 from the germline V gene are SGDLS and YYNGEE. The CDR3, as DNA: TGTGCCAGCAGCGTAGGGGCTAGCTTGGAGACCCAGTACTTC. The encoded protein is CASSVGASLETQYF.

The chain carries TRBV7-9 and TRBJ1-1, with unresolved D. The germline V gene encodes CDR1 SEHNR and CDR2 FQNEAQ (reference sequence). V was cut by 1 base and J by 5 bases, with 11 bases left in between. The CDR3 is 14 amino acids. In nucleotides, the CDR3 is TGTGCCAGCAGCTTAGTCAATAGTGAGACTGAAGCTTTCTTT. Residues: CASSLVNSETEAFF.

The chain combines TRBV6-1 with TRBJ2-2; 9 bases align to TRBD1. The germline CDR1 and CDR2 sequences are MNHNS and SASEGT. The CDR3 covers 15 residues. The ends lost 5 bases at V and 6 bases at J; junction bases unmatched: 7. The CDR3 DNA sequence: TGTGCCAGCAGTATCCGGGACAGGGTCGCCGGGGAGCTGTTTTTT. Translating it yields CASSIRDRVAGELFF.

This sequence joins TRBV4-2 and TRBJ2-1; D gene unclear. The CDR3 runs 14 residues. Germline V gene lookup returns CDR1 LGHNA and CDR2 YNFKEQ. Trimming took off 1 base at V and 12 bases at J, with 16 bases between the two ends. The CDR3 reads CASSQGAGTYGQFF. CDR3 DNA sequence: TGTGCCAGCAGCCAAGGGGCTGGTACTTATGGGCAGTTCTTC.

A single count supports this clone. The CDR3 region is CASRLAGSYEQYF. CDR3 DNA sequence: TGTGCCAGCAGACTAGCGGGTTCCTACGAGCAGTACTTC. The gene calls are TRBV2 and TRBJ2-7; 9 bases align to TRBD2. CDR1 is SNHLY and CDR2 is FYNNEI in the germline V gene. This CDR3 comprises 13 residues. With 6 bases clipped from V and 1 base from J, the junction kept 1 base outside the gene matches.